These 8 T cell receptor beta chains came from one sample sequenced in a study of graft-versus-host responses after intestinal transplantation. Clones were read by immunoSEQ multiplex PCR, and TCRdb kept only the in-frame ones, dropping some. The data show roughly 25,000 clones, roughly four fifths seen once. No cognate antigen is known for these TCRs. The input for sequencing was unstimulated CD8+ T cells sorted from spleen or lymph node cells, taken before transplant. These receptors originate from a human donor who was the organ donor for an intestinal transplant.

The gene calls are TRBV4-1 and TRBJ1-3; 7 bases fit TRBD1. V dropped 1 base and J dropped 7; count of bases not matched to a gene: 4. The V gene's germline CDR1 is MGHRA and CDR2 YSYEKL. The CDR3 covers 14 residues. The CDR3 bases are TGCGCCAGCAGCCAAGGACAGGGATCCAACACCATATATTTT. This codes for CASSQGQGSNTIYF.

This clone was detected only a few times. The chain joins TRBV6-5 to TRBJ2-1; D unresolved. Trimming took 0 bases from V and 9 from J, leaving 6 bases between them. Germline V gene sequence: CDR1 MNHEY, CDR2 SVGAGI. This CDR3 comprises 12 residues. The CDR3 reads CASSYSGGEQFF. The CDR3 nucleotides read TGTGCCAGCAGTTACTCAGGTGGTGAGCAGTTCTTC.

The chain carries TRBV13 and TRBJ1-5, with 7 bases fitting TRBD1. Germline loops: CDR1 PRHDT, CDR2 FYEKMQ (reference sequence). With V trimmed by 6 bases and J by 4 bases, 6 bases remained unmatched. The CDR3 spans 14 residues. The CDR3 here is CASSFRGPNQPQHF. The CDR3 DNA follows: TGTGCCAGCAGTTTTAGGGGGCCTAATCAGCCCCAGCATTTT. Using reference TRBV13 and TRBJ1-5 for the parts outside the CDR3, the full variable domain is AAGVIQSPRHLIKEKRETATLKCYPIPRHDTVYWYQQGPGQDPQFLISFYEKMQSDKGSIPDRFSAQQFSDYHSELNMSSLELGDSALYFCASSFRGPNQPQHFGDGTRLSIL.

The CDR3 DNA reads TGTGCCAGCAGTCTTCAGGGGGCGAGTCAGCCCCAGCATTTT. This sequence encodes CASSLQGASQPQHF. The chain uses TRBV7-6 and TRBJ1-5, with 8 bases lining up with TRBD1. The CDR3 contains 14 residues. Unmatched junction bases numbered 7, after V lost 6 bases and J lost 6 bases. Germline assignment: CDR1 SGHVS and CDR2 FNYEAQ.

This sequence joins TRBV27 and TRBJ1-1; perhaps TRBD1 as D (6 bases). CDR1 and CDR2 from the germline V gene are MNHEY and SMNVEV (reference sequence). This CDR3 comprises 14 residues. V shed 0 bases and J shed 7 bases, with 12 bases lying between them. This CDR3 reads CASSLSFRTVEAFF. CDR3 sequence (DNA): TGTGCCAGCAGTTTATCGTTCCGGACAGTTGAAGCTTTCTTT.

V gene TRBV14 combines with J gene TRBJ2-7; D is undetermined. Per the germline V gene, CDR1 is SGHDN and CDR2 is FVKESK. The CDR3 is 13 amino acids. Trimming shortened V by 1 base and J by 3 bases, and 7 bases separated the two germline ends. CDR3 DNA: TGTGCCAGCAGCCAAGCCCGAAACTACGAGCAGTACTTC. Amino acids: CASSQARNYEQYF.

The chain couples TRBV9 to TRBJ1-5, with a possible D match to TRBD1 (5 bases). The V gene's germline CDR1 is SGDLS and CDR2 YYNGEE. The CDR3 is made up of 15 amino acids. V was trimmed by 3 bases and J by 7 bases, leaving 17 bases between them. The CDR3 protein is CASSASRDPRQPQHF. CDR3 in DNA: TGTGCCAGCAGCGCGTCCAGGGACCCCCGCCAGCCCCAGCATTTT. Looking up the rest from reference TRBV9 and TRBJ1-5 gives the full variable domain: DSGVTQTPKHLITATGQRVTLRCSPRSGDLSVYWYQQSLDQGLQFLIQYYNGEERAKGNILERFSAQQFPDLHSELNLSSLELGDSALYFCASSASRDPRQPQHFGDGTRLSIL.

The rearrangement uses TRBV5-1 and TRBJ2-1; D gene unclear. Germline V CDR1 and CDR2: SGHRS, YFSETQ. The V end lost 4 bases, the J end lost 3 bases, and 8 bases lay between the germline ends. CDR3 size: 13 residues. The CDR3, as DNA: TGCGCCAGCAGCAGGCCAGACTACAATGAGCAGTTCTTC. Amino acids: CASSRPDYNEQFF.